This entry lists 30 T cell receptor beta chains sequenced from one sample in a study of beta chain features in type 1 diabetes. All of the isolated RNA was reverse transcribed, so expressed TCRB transcripts were sequenced. Only in-frame clones appear in the TCRdb table, and some are missing; sequencing was by immunoSEQ multiplex PCR. The sample has around 500,000 clones, about an eighth seen once. Sequences were obtained from naive CD4+ T cells from blood. The receptor source for this set is a woman aged 18-30 years in good health.

The chain joins TRBV9 to TRBJ1-4; 8 positions agree with TRBD1. After removal of 2 bases from V and 0 bases from J, the junction contained 3 bases not matched to a gene. The CDR3 covers 16 residues. Germline CDR1 is SGDLS and CDR2 is YYNGEE. CDR3 region: CASSVGTGATNEKLFF. The DNA of the CDR3 is TGTGCCAGCAGCGTGGGGACAGGCGCAACTAATGAAAAACTGTTTTTT.

This sequence joins TRBV6-5 and TRBJ2-3; D not resolved. The germline V and J ends were trimmed by 0 bases and 2 bases, with 12 bases remaining between them. CDR3 size: 16 residues. Germline CDR1 reads MNHEY; CDR2 reads SVGAGI. The CDR3 reads CASSYSFARLTDTQYF. The CDR3 DNA reads TGTGCCAGCAGTTACTCGTTTGCGAGGCTCACAGATACGCAGTATTTT.

The rearrangement joins TRBV9 to TRBJ2-1, with unresolved D. In germline, CDR1 is SGDLS, CDR2 YYNGEE. Trimming left V 0 bases short and J 5 bases short, with 6 bases between. The CDR3 sequence is 13 residues long. DNA of the CDR3: TGTGCCAGCAGCGTAGCGGCAGACAATGAGCAGTTCTTC. Translation gives CASSVAADNEQFF.

This clone was seen a handful of times. This rearrangement joins TRBV29-1 to TRBJ2-2; D not certain. V shed 6 bases and J shed 4 bases, with 9 bases lying between them. Germline CDR1 reads SQVTM; CDR2 reads ANQGSEA. The CDR3 runs to 12 residues. CDR3 DNA: TGCAGCGTGGGGTTTTCCACCGGGGAGCTGTTTTTT. Its translation is CSVGFSTGELFF.

The chain couples TRBV7-9 to TRBJ2-1, with a weak D call TRBD2 (5 bases). CDR3 size: 14 residues. Trimming stripped 2 bases from V and 7 bases from J, with 12 bases between. Germline CDR1 SEHNR, CDR2 FQNEAQ (reference sequence). As DNA, the CDR3 is TGTGCCAGCAGCTTATCGCTAGCCTGGAATGAGCAGTTCTTC. Amino acids: CASSLSLAWNEQFF.

V is TRBV9 and J is TRBJ1-2; possibly TRBD1 for D (6 bases). The CDR3 consists of 17 residues. Germline V gives CDR1 SGDLS, CDR2 YYNGEE. V lost 3 bases, J lost 4 bases, and 22 bases lay in between. CDR3 in DNA: TGTGCCAGCAGCGGCGGAAGAGGGGGATTGGAGGGCTATGGCTACACCTTC. Translated, it gives CASSGGRGGLEGYGYTF.

The chain recombines TRBV7-7 with TRBJ2-5; D call uncertain. V lost 1 base and J lost 4, with 10 bases in between. The CDR3 spans 14 residues. Germline values: CDR1 SSHAT, CDR2 FNYEAQ (reference sequence). The CDR3 bases are TGTGCCAGCAGCTTAGGGCTATCAGGAGAGACCCAGTACTTC. The encoded protein is CASSLGLSGETQYF.

The chain uses TRBV10-3 and TRBJ2-1; D is unresolved. From germline, CDR1 is ENHRY and CDR2 SYGVKD. The CDR3 consists of 13 residues. V was shortened by 4 bases and J by 9 bases, with 13 bases between the two germline ends. CDR3 loop: CAISGPSIGEQFF. CDR3 bases: TGTGCCATCAGTGGGCCCTCGATTGGTGAGCAGTTCTTC.

This clone was observed a few times. The chain recombines TRBV7-2 with TRBJ2-7; TRBD2 matches at 9 bases. J lost 4 bases, V lost 4 bases, and 11 bases had no gene match. The CDR3 length is 16 residues. CDR1 is SGHTA, CDR2 FQGNSA, per germline. CDR3: CASSSRLAGDPYEQYF. CDR3 DNA sequence: TGTGCCAGCAGCTCGCGCTTAGCGGGGGATCCTTACGAGCAGTACTTC.

This clone has only a few counts. The rearrangement joins TRBV20-1 to TRBJ2-3; D is possibly TRBD2 (6 bases). V was clipped by 6 bases and J by 7 bases, with 11 bases between them. There are 11 residues in the CDR3. CDR1 is DFQATT, CDR2 SNEGSKA, per germline (reference sequence). CDR3 coding DNA: TGCAGTGCCGGGGGAGGAAATACGCAGTATTTT. It translates to CSAGGGNTQYF.

This clone was detected many times. This chain links TRBV29-1 with TRBJ2-5; 7 bases line up with TRBD2. The CDR3 loop spans 13 amino acids. Germline V gene lookup returns CDR1 SQVTM and CDR2 ANQGSEA. V was pared by 6 bases and J by 5 bases, with 9 bases of the junction left unmatched. The CDR3 DNA reads TGCAGCGTGGCCCCCAGCGGGGCTGAGACCCAGTACTTC. Encoded protein: CSVAPSGAETQYF.

The gene calls are TRBV10-3 and TRBJ2-7, with D hard to call. V was cut by 0 bases and J by 2 bases, with 5 bases left in between. The CDR3 runs to 13 residues. Germline CDR1 reads ENHRY; CDR2 reads SYGVKD. CDR3 sequence reads: CAISESPAYEQYV. CDR3 nucleotide sequence: TGTGCCATCAGTGAGTCCCCCGCCTACGAGCAGTACGTC.

The chain is built from TRBV28 and TRBJ2-4; TRBD1 matches at 11 bases. V gave up 4 bases and J gave up 8 bases; unmatched junction bases: 7. Germline-derived CDR1 and CDR2 are MDHEN and SYDVKM. The CDR3 is 15 amino acids. The CDR3 loop is CASSSPLGQGDIQYF. The CDR3 DNA reads TGTGCCAGCAGTTCACCACTGGGACAGGGGGACATTCAGTACTTC.

CDR3 bases: TGTGCCAGCAGCTTGGATCGGGGGATAAACGAAAAACTGTTTTTT. Translating it yields CASSLDRGINEKLFF. The chain carries TRBV5-4 and TRBJ1-4; possibly TRBD1 for D (5 bases). The CDR3 has 15 residues. The V gene's germline CDR1 is SGHNT and CDR2 YYREEE (reference sequence). Trimming removed 0 bases at V and 8 bases at J, with 14 bases between.

The V gene is TRBV25-1, the J gene TRBJ2-3, with 8 nucleotides matching TRBD2. CDR1 is MGHDK and CDR2 is SYGVNS in the germline V gene. The CDR3 sequence is 16 residues long. The V segment lost 2 bases and the J segment 3 bases; nucleotides outside the gene matches: 7. Here the CDR3 DNA reads TGTGCCAGCAGTGAACCCCGGGGGGGAAAAACAGATACGCAGTATTTT. Its protein product is CASSEPRGGKTDTQYF.

This clone was counted between two and nine times. The genes are TRBV21-1 and TRBJ2-1; TRBD2, as called in the table, went unchecked against the DNA. TRBV21-1 is deemed a pseudogene. The CDR3 totals 15 residues. CDR3 bases: TGTGCCAGCAGCAAACGACTAGACAACTACAATGAGCAGTTCTTC. It translates to CASSKRLDNYNEQFF.

This clone was counted between two and nine times. The J gene is TRBJ1-1, the V gene TRBV7-9; 8 nucleotides align to TRBD1. After removal of 5 bases from V and 5 bases from J, the junction contained 7 bases not matched to a gene. There are 14 residues in the CDR3. Germline V gene lookup returns CDR1 SEHNR and CDR2 FQNEAQ (reference sequence). The CDR3 coding sequence is TGTGCCAGCAGCACAGGACAGGGTAGAACTGAAGCTTTCTTT. This codes for CASSTGQGRTEAFF.

V usage is TRBV27 and J usage is TRBJ1-2; D uncertain. V was shortened by 6 bases and J by 6 bases, with 14 bases between the two germline ends. The V gene's germline CDR1 is MNHEY and CDR2 SMNVEV (reference sequence). The CDR3 totals 13 residues. DNA for the CDR3: TGTGCCAGCAGAACCCGGGAGGAGAATGGCTACACCTTC. As protein: CASRTREENGYTF.

This sequence joins TRBV4-3 and TRBJ1-1; the D is unclear. Trimming shortened V by 6 bases and J by 3 bases, and 17 bases separated the two germline ends. The CDR3 spans 15 residues. CDR1 and CDR2 (germline): LGHNA, YSLEER. CDR3 protein: CASRLVGESDTEAFF. The CDR3 coding sequence is TGCGCCAGCAGACTTGTTGGAGAGTCCGACACTGAAGCTTTCTTT.

This clone was observed a few times. V usage is TRBV15 and J usage is TRBJ2-2; tentative D call: TRBD2 (5 bases). Trimming cost V 0 bases and J 3 bases, with 8 bases left between them. The CDR3 runs 15 residues. Germline CDR1 is LNHNV and CDR2 is YYDKDF (reference sequence). The CDR3 nucleotides are TGTGCCACCAGCAGAGATTCGGGATACACCGGGGAGCTGTTTTTT. Its protein is CATSRDSGYTGELFF.

There are many counts of this clone. J is TRBJ2-5 and V is TRBV29-1; 7 bases agree with TRBD2. There are 15 residues in the CDR3. V shed 7 bases, J shed 1 base, and the junction held 12 bases outside the gene matches. The germline CDR1 and CDR2 sequences are SQVTM and ANQGSEA. The DNA for the CDR3 is TGCAGCGGCCATCCGGGGGGAGGGAGCCAAGAGACCCAGTACTTC. Translating gives CSGHPGGGSQETQYF. Variable domain in full (rest from reference TRBV29-1 and TRBJ2-5): SAVISQKPSRDICQRGTSLTIQCQVDSQVTMMFWYRQQPGQSLTLIATANQGSEATYESGFVIDKFPISRPNLTFSTLTVSNMSPEDSSIYLCSGHPGGGSQETQYFGPGTRLLVL.

This clone has just a few counts. J is TRBJ2-3 and V is TRBV28, with D possibly being TRBD2 (6 bases). Trimming left V 3 bases short and J 5 bases short, with 9 bases between. The CDR3 loop spans 13 amino acids. Germline V CDR1 and CDR2: MDHEN, SYDVKM. CDR3 DNA sequence: TGTGCCAGCAGTTTGGAGGGCGTAGATACGCAGTATTTT. Encoded protein: CASSLEGVDTQYF.

This clone was seen a handful of times. The V and J genes are TRBV5-6 and TRBJ2-7; D uncertain. Trimming shortened V by 3 bases and J by 3 bases, and 13 bases separated the two germline ends. The CDR3 has 14 residues. Germline CDR1 reads SGHDT; CDR2 reads YYEEEE. CDR3 residues: CASSSRQTFYEQYV. CDR3 coding DNA: TGTGCCAGCAGCTCCCGGCAAACTTTCTACGAGCAGTACGTC.

The chain recombines TRBV7-9 with TRBJ1-2, with 10 nucleotides matching TRBD1. V shed 4 bases and J 4 bases; nucleotides not matched to a gene: 12. Germline assignment: CDR1 SEHNR and CDR2 FQNEAQ (reference sequence). This CDR3 has 17 residues. CDR3 nucleotides: TGTGCCAGCAGCTATAAATCCGGGACAGGGGTTCGCTATGGCTACACCTTC. Translating it yields CASSYKSGTGVRYGYTF.

The J gene is TRBJ2-7, the V gene TRBV5-1, with D perhaps matching TRBD1 (6 bases). Deletions cut 0 bases from V and 2 bases from J, with 12 bases between. Germline V gives CDR1 SGHRS, CDR2 YFSETQ. The CDR3 consists of 15 residues. Here the CDR3 reads CASSLAQGQAYEQYF. For the CDR3, the DNA is TGCGCCAGCAGCTTGGCCCAGGGACAAGCCTACGAGCAGTACTTC.

This rearrangement joins TRBV11-2 to TRBJ2-3, with D unclear. The germline gives CDR1 SGHAT, CDR2 FQNNGV. The CDR3 runs to 14 residues. Trimming removed 4 bases from V and 2 bases from J, with 10 bases in between. CDR3 sequence (DNA): TGTGCCAGCAGCTCTAGGTGGGCCACAGATACGCAGTATTTT. Translating it yields CASSSRWATDTQYF.

In its sample, this clone was seen a few times. The gene calls are TRBV20-1 and TRBJ1-5; no clear D gene. The germline V gene has CDR1 DFQATT and CDR2 SNEGSKA (reference sequence). The germline V and J ends were trimmed by 3 bases and 6 bases, with 6 bases remaining between them. The CDR3 consists of 11 residues. This CDR3 is CSASPIQPQHF. DNA for the CDR3: TGCAGTGCTAGTCCCATTCAGCCCCAGCATTTT.

The chain uses TRBV19 and TRBJ1-2; tentative D call: TRBD1 (6 bases). The V end was cut by 2 bases, the J end by 5 bases, with 15 bases between. CDR3 length: 15 amino acids. Germline V lookup: CDR1 LNHDA, CDR2 SQIVND (reference sequence). This CDR3 is CASSISGQNYYGYTF. Written as DNA, the CDR3 is TGTGCCAGTAGTATAAGTGGACAGAACTATTATGGCTACACCTTC.

The rearrangement links TRBV15 to TRBJ1-4; no reliable D call. The CDR3 totals 16 residues. From germline, CDR1 is LNHNV and CDR2 YYDKDF (reference sequence). Trimming removed 0 bases from V and 2 bases from J, with 10 bases in between. The CDR3 region has the DNA TGTGCCACCAGCAGAGATCTTCGAGGGACTAATGAAAAACTGTTTTTT. Translation: CATSRDLRGTNEKLFF.

This clone turned up a few times. The chain combines TRBV6-1 with TRBJ2-1, with unresolved D. V lost 4 bases to trimming and J lost 0 bases, with 7 bases between them. Germline CDR1 reads MNHNS; CDR2 reads SASEGT. This CDR3 has 14 residues. The CDR3 DNA reads TGTGCCAGCAGTGCGACATTCTCCTACAATGAGCAGTTCTTC. Its protein product is CASSATFSYNEQFF.